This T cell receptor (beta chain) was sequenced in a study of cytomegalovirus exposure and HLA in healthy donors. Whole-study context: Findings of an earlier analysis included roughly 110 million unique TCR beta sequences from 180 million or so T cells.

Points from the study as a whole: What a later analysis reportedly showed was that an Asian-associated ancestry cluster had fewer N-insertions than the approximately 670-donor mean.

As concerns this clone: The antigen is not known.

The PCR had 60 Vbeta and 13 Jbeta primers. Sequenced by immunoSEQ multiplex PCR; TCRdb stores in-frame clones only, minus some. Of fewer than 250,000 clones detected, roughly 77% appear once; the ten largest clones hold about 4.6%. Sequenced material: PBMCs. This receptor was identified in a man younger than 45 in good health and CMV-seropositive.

CDR3 DNA sequence: TGTGCCAGCGACTCGGGGGCCAACGTCCTGACTTTC. It encodes CASDSGANVLTF. This rearrangement joins TRBV28 to TRBJ2-6, with D unclear. The CDR3 spans 12 residues. V shed 8 bases and J shed 4 bases, with 6 bases lying between them. The germline gives CDR1 MDHEN, CDR2 SYDVKM.